Listed here are 15 T cell receptor beta chains from one sample, sequenced in a study of OX40 agonist ivuxolimab in advanced cancers. Libraries were prepared by immunoSEQ multiplex PCR; TCRdb keeps only in-frame clonotypes and omits some of them. The sample has about 9,700 clones; around four fifths are singletons. The sample was CD4+ or CD8+ T cells sorted from blood, taken in a trial of the OX40 agonist ivuxolimab. The receptor set was obtained from an adult with an advanced solid tumor such as melanoma, head and neck, liver or kidney cancer.

This chain's CDR3 is CASSLSGEQPQHF. CDR3 DNA sequence: TGTGCCAGCAGCTTGTCGGGGGAGCAGCCCCAGCATTTT. This chain joins TRBV13 and TRBJ1-5; D may be TRBD1 (5 bases). Germline-derived CDR1 and CDR2 are PRHDT and FYEKMQ (reference sequence). This CDR3 region has 13 residues. V lost 3 bases to trimming and J lost 7 bases, with 10 bases between them.

The rearrangement joins TRBV4-1 to TRBJ1-2; D is uncertain. The CDR3 is 14 amino acids. In germline, CDR1 is MGHRA, CDR2 YSYEKL. Trimming took off 1 base at V and 3 bases at J, with 9 bases between the two ends. CDR3 coding DNA: TGCGCCAGCAGCCAAGTATCTACTGACTATGGCTACACCTTC. This translates into CASSQVSTDYGYTF.

The chain combines TRBV19 with TRBJ1-1; TRBD1 is a possible D gene (6 bases). The CDR3 spans 13 residues. V shed 6 bases and J shed 3 bases, with 11 bases lying between them. The V gene's germline CDR1 is LNHDA and CDR2 SQIVND (reference sequence). DNA for the CDR3: TGTGCCAGTAGCTTTACAGGGTACACTGAAGCTTTCTTT. It is translated as CASSFTGYTEAFF.

This chain uses TRBV27 with TRBJ2-3; TRBD2 matches 11 bases. CDR1 is MNHEY, CDR2 SMNVEV, per germline (reference sequence). The CDR3 spans 18 residues. V was clipped by 0 bases and J by 7 bases; unmatched bases: 12. The CDR3 bases are TGTGCCAGCAGTTTATCGAGTATAGCGGGAGGGCCTAAAAATACGCAGTATTTT. This sequence encodes CASSLSSIAGGPKNTQYF.

The chain combines TRBV4-2 with TRBJ2-1; 7 positions agree with TRBD2. CDR1 is LGHNA and CDR2 is YNFKEQ in the germline V gene. Germline trimming cut 6 bases from V and 9 bases from J; bases unmatched to any gene: 2. This CDR3 has 11 residues. The CDR3 loop reads CASSPGGEQFF. CDR3 DNA: TGTGCCAGCAGTCCGGGGGGTGAGCAGTTCTTC.

The chain uses TRBV5-5 and TRBJ2-1; no clear D. The germline V and J ends were trimmed by 1 base and 8 bases, with 7 bases remaining between them. The germline V gene encodes CDR1 SGHKS and CDR2 YYEKEE (reference sequence). The CDR3 contains 12 residues. CDR3 DNA sequence: TGTGCCAGCAGCTTGCTGGGTGATGAGCAGTTCTTC. It translates to CASSLLGDEQFF.

The rearrangement uses TRBV15 and TRBJ1-5; 8 nucleotides agree with TRBD1. Losses at the gene ends were 3 bases for V and 4 bases for J; bases not matched to a gene: 5. The germline CDR1 and CDR2 sequences are LNHNV and YYDKDF (reference sequence). The length of the CDR3 is 15 residues. CDR3 residues: CATSSRRTGNQPQHF. CDR3 sequence (DNA): TGTGCCACCAGCAGCCGACGGACAGGGAATCAGCCCCAGCATTTT.

The chain recombines TRBV28 with TRBJ1-2; weak D call: TRBD1 (6 bases). The CDR3 is 13 amino acids. Germline-derived CDR1 and CDR2 are MDHEN and SYDVKM. Trimming took off 6 bases at V and 6 bases at J, with 14 bases between the two ends. CDR3 loop: CASSEIGGNGYTF. For the CDR3, the DNA is TGTGCCAGCAGCGAAATAGGGGGTAATGGCTACACCTTC.

This clone occurred once. The rearrangement uses TRBV7-2 and TRBJ2-1, with 10 bases aligning to TRBD2. The V segment lost 1 base and the J segment 6 bases; nucleotides outside the gene matches: 6. Germline assignment: CDR1 SGHTA and CDR2 FQGNSA. The CDR3 has 16 residues. The CDR3 DNA reads TGTGCCAGCAGCTTAGAGTGGCTAGCGGGAGCCAATGAGCAGTTCTTC. It encodes CASSLEWLAGANEQFF.

The V call is TRBV7-6, the J call TRBJ1-4, with D possibly being TRBD1 (6 bases). Trimming shortened V by 1 base and J by 2 bases, and 14 bases separated the two germline ends. CDR1 SGHVS and CDR2 FNYEAQ come from the germline V gene. The CDR3 loop spans 17 amino acids. The chain's CDR3 is CASSLGGGMGTNEKLFF. In DNA form, the CDR3 reads TGTGCCAGCAGCTTAGGGGGGGGCATGGGGACTAATGAAAAACTGTTTTTT.

The chain is built from TRBV7-8 and TRBJ2-2; 7 bases agree with TRBD1. The V gene's germline CDR1 is SGHVS and CDR2 FQNEAQ. Unmatched junction bases numbered 6, after V lost 4 bases and J lost 1 base. This CDR3 contains 16 residues. The CDR3 protein is CASSSDGTVNTGELFF. The CDR3 DNA follows: TGTGCCAGCAGCTCCGACGGGACAGTGAACACCGGGGAGCTGTTTTTT.

The chain recombines TRBV2 with TRBJ2-7; 8 nucleotides agree with TRBD1. Germline V gives CDR1 SNHLY, CDR2 FYNNEI. The ends lost 7 bases at V and 2 bases at J; junction bases unmatched: 7. The CDR3 extends over 14 amino acids. CDR3 region: CASKQPGQAYEQYF. CDR3 DNA sequence: TGTGCCAGCAAGCAACCGGGACAGGCCTACGAGCAGTACTTC.

This clone was seen just once. The chain couples TRBV30 to TRBJ1-1; D is undetermined. The length of the CDR3 is 12 residues. From germline, CDR1 is GTSNPN and CDR2 SVGIG (reference sequence). Between the trimmed V and J ends, which lost 0 bases and 8 bases, there was a span of 10 bases. CDR3 loop: CAWSVTGLEAFF. The CDR3 DNA sequence: TGTGCCTGGAGTGTAACTGGACTCGAAGCTTTCTTT.

This sequence joins TRBV29-1 and TRBJ1-1; maybe TRBD1 (6 bases). Germline loops: CDR1 SQVTM, CDR2 ANQGSEA. CDR3 length: 14 amino acids. V lost 4 bases to trimming and J lost 2 bases, with 14 bases between them. The CDR3 nucleotides are TGCAGCGTTGCGAGCAGGGGCCCTAACACTGAAGCTTTCTTT. It encodes CSVASRGPNTEAFF.

This chain uses TRBV29-1 with TRBJ1-5; D is uncertain. This CDR3 is built from 13 residues. The germline V gene has CDR1 SQVTM and CDR2 ANQGSEA. The V end lost 4 bases, the J end lost 0 bases, and 7 bases lay between the germline ends. The CDR3 region has the DNA TGCAGCGTTGGGGAGGCTAGCAATCAGCCCCAGCATTTT. Its protein is CSVGEASNQPQHF. The variable domain in full, completed from reference TRBV29-1 and TRBJ1-5, reads SAVISQKPSRDICQRGTSLTIQCQVDSQVTMMFWYRQQPGQSLTLIATANQGSEATYESGFVIDKFPISRPNLTFSTLTVSNMSPEDSSIYLCSVGEASNQPQHFGDGTRLSIL.